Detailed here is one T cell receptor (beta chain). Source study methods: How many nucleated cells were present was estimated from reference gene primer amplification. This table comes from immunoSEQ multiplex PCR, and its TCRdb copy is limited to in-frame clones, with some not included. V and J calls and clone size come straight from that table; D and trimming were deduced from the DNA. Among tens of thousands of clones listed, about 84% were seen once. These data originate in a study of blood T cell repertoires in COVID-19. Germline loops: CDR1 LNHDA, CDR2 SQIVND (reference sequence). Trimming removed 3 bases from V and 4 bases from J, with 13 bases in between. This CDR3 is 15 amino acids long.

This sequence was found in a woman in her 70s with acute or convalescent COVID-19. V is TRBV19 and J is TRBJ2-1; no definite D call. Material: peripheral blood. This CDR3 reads CASSISPTGYNEQFF. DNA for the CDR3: TGTGCCAGTAGTATCTCCCCCACCGGTTACAATGAGCAGTTCTTC.